This T cell receptor beta chain was profiled in a study of T-cell memory formation after mild COVID-19. Points from the study as a whole: Pre-infection memory carried some responding clones, suggesting that cross-reactive memory joined. Contracting clones localized mainly to CM and EM when CD4+ and mainly to EMRA when CD8+. A second wave expanding day 15 to 37 was CD4+-biased; contracting clones were balanced.

Sample barcodes and UMIs were carried by the TCR alpha and TCR beta cDNA libraries that 5'RACE generated with constant-segment primers. TCRdb redid the calling of the 5' RACE reads with MiXCR, one entry per CDR3 protein. The sample holds 450,000 to 650,000 distinct CDR3 sequences, about 20% seen once. This clonotype was observed at least ten times. The antigen is unknown. Germline lookup yields CDR1 SGHRS and CDR2 YFSETQ. The CDR3 contains 15 residues. V lost 5 bases and J lost 5; bases outside the gene matches: 8. The source material was PBMCs or a T cell subset sorted from them (not recorded which). The sequence came from an adult woman who had mild COVID-19 (a few samples of this study predate the infection). Cell type and time point are not known. The V and J genes are TRBV5-1 and TRBJ2-7, with TRBD2 matching over 12 bases. CDR3 region: CASRTLAGGFHEQYF. For the CDR3, the DNA is TGCGCCAGCAGGACTCTAGCGGGAGGGTTCCACGAGCAGTACTTC.